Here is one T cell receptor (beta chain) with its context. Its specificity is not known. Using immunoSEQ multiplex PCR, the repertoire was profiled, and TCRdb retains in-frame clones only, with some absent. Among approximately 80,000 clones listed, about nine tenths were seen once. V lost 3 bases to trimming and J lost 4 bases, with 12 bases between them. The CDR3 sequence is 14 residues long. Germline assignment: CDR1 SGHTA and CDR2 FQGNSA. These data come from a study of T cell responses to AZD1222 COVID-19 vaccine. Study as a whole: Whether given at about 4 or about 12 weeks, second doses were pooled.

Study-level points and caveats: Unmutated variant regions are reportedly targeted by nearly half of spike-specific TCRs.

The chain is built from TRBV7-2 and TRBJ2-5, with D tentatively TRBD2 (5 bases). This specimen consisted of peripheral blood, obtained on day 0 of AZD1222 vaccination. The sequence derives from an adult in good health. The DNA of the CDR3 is TGTGCCAGCAGCTTCTACGGACTCTCAGAGACCCAGTACTTC. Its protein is CASSFYGLSETQYF.